The clone carrying this T cell receptor beta chain was recorded many times. The data are from a study of response to subunit inactivated influenza vaccine. TCRdb re-derived calls from the RT-PCR reads in MiXCR, one entry per CDR3 protein. Altogether 490,000 or so distinct CDR3 sequences are present, approximately 7.1% being singletons, with the ten largest covering over 10%. This clonotype was obtained from a man in his fifties or sixties who received an inactivated influenza vaccine. The specimen was PBMCs from blood, collected less than 30 months after vaccination.

The CDR3 reads CSASQGLVADSYTF. The CDR3 DNA follows: TGCAGTGCTAGTCAGGGATTAGTTGCGGACAGCTACACCTTC. The chain uses TRBV20-1 and TRBJ1-2; perhaps TRBD1 as D (5 bases). The CDR3 runs to 14 residues. Trimming left V 3 bases short and J 9 bases short, with 20 bases between. In germline, CDR1 is DFQATT, CDR2 SNEGSKA (reference sequence).